Here is one T cell receptor beta chain with its context. No antigen is known for it. 13 Jbeta primers and 60 Vbeta primers were used for the PCR. Data came from immunoSEQ multiplex PCR; TCRdb stores just in-frame clones and leaves some out. Of more than 110,000 clones detected, about three quarters appear once; the ten largest clones hold approximately 3.8%. This CDR3 region has 14 residues. V gave up 8 bases and J gave up 8 bases; unmatched junction bases: 11. Germline CDR1 MNHEY, CDR2 SMNVEV (reference sequence). Regarding donors, all were healthy bone marrow donors. The source of the sample is a study of cytomegalovirus exposure and HLA in healthy donors. General observations from the study: Later analysis suggested most CMV-associated TCR beta chains were HLA-restricted.

The receptor comes from a male donor in good health and CMV-seronegative. The rearrangement joins TRBV27 to TRBJ2-7, with 11 bases lining up with TRBD2. Sequenced material: PBMCs. CDR3 sequence (DNA): TGTGCCAGCGGTCTCGGGACTAGCGGTACGAAGCAGTACTTC. Protein sequence: CASGLGTSGTKQYF.